Following are 21 T cell receptor beta chains from one sample sequenced in a study of blood T cell repertoires in COVID-19. TCRdb's table, derived via immunoSEQ multiplex PCR, lists solely in-frame clones and lacks some. The repertoire holds 95,000 to 100,000 clones, with around 85% as singletons. The specimen was peripheral blood. These TCRs come from a woman in her seventies with active or convalescent COVID-19.

The chain uses TRBV7-6 and TRBJ1-6, with a weak D call TRBD1 (6 bases). Trimming left V 3 bases short and J 6 bases short, with 12 bases between. The CDR3 has 15 residues. Germline V gives CDR1 SGHVS, CDR2 FNYEAQ. The DNA for the CDR3 is TGTGCCAGCAGCTTTATGCAGGGGTCTAATTCACCCCTCCACTTT. It yields the protein CASSFMQGSNSPLHF.

This chain uses TRBV19 with TRBJ1-2; tentatively, D is TRBD1 (5 bases). V was cut by 5 bases and J by 2 bases, with 12 bases left in between. The germline V gene encodes CDR1 LNHDA and CDR2 SQIVND (reference sequence). This CDR3 has 14 amino acids. Here the CDR3 DNA reads TGTGCCAGTAGTGCCAGGGCCCTGAACTATGGCTACACCTTC. This encodes CASSARALNYGYTF.

The chain carries TRBV29-1 and TRBJ1-5; weak D call: TRBD1 (6 bases). The CDR3 sequence is 13 residues long. Per germline, CDR1 SQVTM and CDR2 ANQGSEA. V lost 6 bases and J 5 bases, leaving 14 bases between the germline ends. The CDR3 region has the DNA TGCAGCGTCCAAGGGGGGGGCCATCAGCCCCAGCATTTT. It is translated as CSVQGGGHQPQHF. The whole variable domain, remainder taken from reference TRBV29-1 and TRBJ1-5, is SAVISQKPSRDICQRGTSLTIQCQVDSQVTMMFWYRQQPGQSLTLIATANQGSEATYESGFVIDKFPISRPNLTFSTLTVSNMSPEDSSIYLCSVQGGGHQPQHFGDGTRLSIL.

The gene calls are TRBV30 and TRBJ1-5, with TRBD1 identical over 9 bases. The CDR3 is made up of 13 amino acids. The germline gives CDR1 GTSNPN, CDR2 SVGIG (reference sequence). V was pared by 1 base and J by 5 bases, with 0 bases of the junction left unmatched. In nucleotides, the CDR3 is TGTGCCTGGAGTGGACAGGGGGATCAGCCCCAGCATTTT. Its translation is CAWSGQGDQPQHF.

The chain links TRBV3-1 (or the pseudogene TRBV3-2) to TRBJ1-2; D gene ambiguous. This CDR3 is 15 amino acids long. With 0 bases removed from V and 1 base from J, the gap between germline ends came to 9 bases. Germline V gene sequence: CDR1 LGHDT, CDR2 YNNKEL (reference sequence). The CDR3 sequence: CASSQDARFNYGYTF. The CDR3 nucleotides are TGTGCCAGCAGCCAAGATGCCAGGTTTAACTATGGCTACACCTTC.

In its sample, this clone was seen a few times. The CDR3 region has the DNA TGTGCCAGCAGGTTGGACAGGGGAATCTATGGCTACACCTTC. Translation gives CASRLDRGIYGYTF. The rearrangement uses TRBV28 and TRBJ1-2, with 9 bases that match TRBD1. The CDR3 is 14 residues long. V shed 6 bases, J shed 4 bases, and the junction held 6 bases outside the gene matches. In germline, CDR1 is MDHEN, CDR2 SYDVKM.

This chain links TRBV30 with TRBJ1-3; D uncertain. Germline lookup yields CDR1 GTSNPN and CDR2 SVGIG (reference sequence). The V end was cut by 4 bases, the J end by 4 bases, with 11 bases between. This CDR3 is 13 amino acids long. The CDR3 region is CAWIEGAGNTIYF. CDR3 nucleotides: TGTGCCTGGATTGAGGGAGCCGGAAACACCATATATTTT.

The V gene is TRBV6-6, the J gene TRBJ2-7, with 9 positions matching TRBD1. There are 14 residues in the CDR3. Looked up from germline, CDR1 is MNHNY and CDR2 is SVGAGI (reference sequence). V trimming: 6 bases; J trimming: 7 bases; junction bases outside the gene matches: 10. DNA for the CDR3: TGTGCCAGCAGACCGGGACAGGGTCCTCGGGAGCAGTACTTC. It is translated as CASRPGQGPREQYF.

The genes are TRBV2 and TRBJ1-1, with TRBD1 as a possible D gene (5 bases). Trimming shortened V by 7 bases and J by 3 bases, and 15 bases separated the two germline ends. The CDR3 contains 14 residues. The germline gives CDR1 SNHLY, CDR2 FYNNEI. CDR3 protein: CASNLGGDYTEAFF. CDR3 DNA: TGTGCCAGCAACCTCGGGGGTGACTACACTGAAGCTTTCTTT.

The chain recombines TRBV7-8 with TRBJ1-6; perhaps TRBD1 as D (6 bases). The germline V and J ends were trimmed by 1 base and 0 bases, with 7 bases remaining between them. The CDR3 contains 16 residues. Germline CDR1 reads SGHVS; CDR2 reads FQNEAQ. Here the CDR3 DNA reads TGTGCCAGCAGCTTAGTAGGGGGCTCCTATAATTCACCCCTCCACTTT. Its translation is CASSLVGGSYNSPLHF.

The chain couples TRBV24-1 to TRBJ2-6; no definite D call. The CDR3 contains 16 residues. The V end lost 3 bases, the J end lost 0 bases, and 8 bases lay between the germline ends. Per the germline V gene, CDR1 is KGHDR and CDR2 is SFDVKD. This CDR3 is CATSDPQVSGANVLTF. The CDR3 DNA follows: TGTGCCACCAGTGATCCTCAGGTCTCTGGGGCCAACGTCCTGACTTTC.

V is TRBV12-3 or TRBV12-4 and J is TRBJ2-5, with no clear D. The V end was cut by 6 bases, the J end by 2 bases, with 4 bases between. The CDR3 has 11 amino acids. Here the CDR3 DNA reads TGTGCCAGCAGCTTGCAAGAGACCCAGTACTTC. This encodes CASSLQETQYF.

The gene calls are TRBV19 and TRBJ2-1; 7 nucleotides align to TRBD1. With 1 base clipped from V and 10 bases from J, the junction kept 7 bases outside the gene matches. Germline assignment: CDR1 LNHDA and CDR2 SQIVND (reference sequence). This CDR3 region has 14 residues. The CDR3 DNA sequence: TGTGCCAGTAGTATAGGACAGGGCCCCGAGGAGCAGTTCTTC. Its translation: CASSIGQGPEEQFF.

This clone has only one observation. The gene calls are TRBV30 and TRBJ1-6; D is undetermined. The V end lost 4 bases, the J end lost 0 bases, and 7 bases lay between the germline ends. This CDR3 region has 14 residues. The V gene's germline CDR1 is GTSNPN and CDR2 SVGIG (reference sequence). The CDR3 sequence: CAWNPSSYNSPLHF. The CDR3 nucleotides read TGTGCCTGGAATCCGAGCTCCTATAATTCACCCCTCCACTTT.

V gene TRBV9 combines with J gene TRBJ1-2; 9 bases are a match to TRBD1. The CDR3 consists of 17 residues. Trimming cost V 0 bases and J 7 bases; bases outside gene matches: 13. Per germline, CDR1 SGDLS and CDR2 YYNGEE. The CDR3 loop reads CASSVAIGTGRIGGYTF. The CDR3 coding sequence is TGTGCCAGCAGCGTAGCGATCGGGACAGGGAGAATAGGTGGCTACACCTTC.

The rearrangement uses TRBV2 and TRBJ2-3; D may be TRBD2 (6 bases). Germline CDR1 is SNHLY and CDR2 is FYNNEI. Deletions cut 9 bases from V and 0 bases from J, with 13 bases between. The CDR3 spans 14 residues. For the CDR3, the DNA is TGTGCCAGTACGGCGGGGTTAAGCACAGATACGCAGTATTTT. The encoded protein is CASTAGLSTDTQYF.

J is TRBJ2-7 and V is TRBV7-9, with D possibly TRBD2 on 6 matching bases. Germline V gene data show CDR1 as SEHNR and CDR2 as FQNEAQ (reference sequence). Trimming took off 5 bases at V and 2 bases at J, with 13 bases between the two ends. The CDR3 sequence is 14 residues long. CDR3 sequence reads: CASSPRAGTYEQYF. The CDR3 nucleotides read TGTGCCAGCAGCCCCCGGGCGGGAACCTACGAGCAGTACTTC.

This chain connects TRBV14 to TRBJ2-6; 8 nucleotides align to TRBD2. V was clipped by 0 bases and J by 2 bases; unmatched bases: 9. Germline CDR1 SGHDN, CDR2 FVKESK. The CDR3 consists of 19 residues. As DNA, the CDR3 is TGTGCCAGCAGCCAAGATCGAGCGGGGGCGCCACCTGGGGCCAACGTCCTGACTTTC. Its protein product is CASSQDRAGAPPGANVLTF.

V usage is TRBV2 and J usage is TRBJ2-7, with 16 positions matching TRBD2. Germline V CDR1 and CDR2: SNHLY, FYNNEI. This CDR3 is 17 amino acids long. J gave up 0 bases and V 10 bases, and 9 bases lay outside the gene matches. CDR3: CATDPGLAGGSSYEQYF. The CDR3 coding sequence is TGTGCCACTGACCCGGGACTAGCGGGGGGGAGCTCCTACGAGCAGTACTTC. The whole variable domain, filled in from reference TRBV2 and TRBJ2-7, reads EPEVTQTPSHQVTQMGQEVILRCVPISNHLYFYWYRQILGQKVEFLVSFYNNEISEKSEIFDDQFSVERPDGSNFTLKIRSTKLEDSAMYFCATDPGLAGGSSYEQYFGPGTRLTVT.

This clone has only a few counts. The chain is built from TRBV10-3 and TRBJ2-2, with 8 bases aligning to TRBD1. J lost 6 bases, V lost 0 bases, and 6 bases had no gene match. The CDR3 runs 16 residues. From germline, CDR1 is ENHRY and CDR2 SYGVKD. The CDR3 bases are TGTGCCATCAGTGAGTCGACGGCAGGGGGCGCCGGGGAGCTGTTTTTT. Its translation is CAISESTAGGAGELFF.

This clone was seen more than once but under ten times. The chain employs TRBV4-2 and TRBJ1-5; TRBD1 matches 10 bases. From germline, CDR1 is LGHNA and CDR2 YNFKEQ. J was trimmed by 5 bases and V by 0 bases; bases with no gene match: 1. The CDR3 consists of 15 residues. CDR3 in amino acids: CASSQEGTGDQPQHF. Written as DNA, the CDR3 is TGTGCCAGCAGCCAAGAGGGGACAGGGGATCAGCCCCAGCATTTT.